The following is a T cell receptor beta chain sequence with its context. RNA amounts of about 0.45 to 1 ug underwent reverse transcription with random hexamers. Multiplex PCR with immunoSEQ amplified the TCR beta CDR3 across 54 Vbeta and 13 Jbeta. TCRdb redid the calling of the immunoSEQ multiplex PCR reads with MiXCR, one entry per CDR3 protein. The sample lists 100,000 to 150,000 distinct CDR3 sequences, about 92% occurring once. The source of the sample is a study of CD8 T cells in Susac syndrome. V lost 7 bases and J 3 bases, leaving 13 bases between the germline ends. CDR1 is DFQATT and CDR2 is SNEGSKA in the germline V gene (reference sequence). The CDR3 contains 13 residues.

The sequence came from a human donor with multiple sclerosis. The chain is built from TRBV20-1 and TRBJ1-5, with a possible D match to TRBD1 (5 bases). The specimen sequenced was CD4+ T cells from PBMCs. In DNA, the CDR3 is TGCAGTGTTAGCAGACAGTACAATCAGCCCCAGCATTTT. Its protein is CSVSRQYNQPQHF.